This is a list of T cell receptor beta chains from one sample in a study of blood T cell repertoires in COVID-19. Profiled with immunoSEQ multiplex PCR; TCRdb holds only in-frame clones, not every one. The table lists some 210,000 clones, around 84% of them singletons. The sample consisted of peripheral blood. These TCRs come from a human donor in a cohort sampled during active COVID-19. CDR3s include the opening cysteine and the closing phenylalanine or tryptophan. A D gene is named only where the DNA matches it firmly. Where a row states a size, it is once, few, many or the class of an expanded clone; other rows omit it.

NA,NA,TRBV14,16,TRBJ2-1,CASSQARPSRNNEQFF,TGTGCCAGCAGCCAAGCTCGGCCTTCGCGGAACAATGAGCAGTTCTTC
NA,NA,TRBV10-2,13,TRBJ1-5,CASSESRNQPQHF,TGCGCCAGCAGTGAGTCCAGAAATCAGCCCCAGCATTTT
TRBD1,NA,TRBV6-2/TRBV6-3,17,TRBJ2-3,CASSYSPGQDLSDTQYF,TGTGCCAGCAGTTACTCCCCGGGACAGGACCTATCAGATACGCAGTATTTT
NA,NA,TRBV3-1/TRBV3-2,12,TRBJ2-2,CASSPHSGELFF,TGTGCCAGCAGCCCGCATAGCGGGGAGCTGTTTTTT
NA,NA,TRBV5-6,13,TRBJ2-2,CASSLAGHGELFF,TGTGCCAGCAGCTTGGCAGGGCACGGGGAGCTGTTTTTT
TRBD1,NA,TRBV18,15,TRBJ1-1,CASSPITGEGAEAFF,TGTGCCAGCTCACCGATTACAGGGGAAGGCGCTGAAGCTTTCTTT
TRBD1,NA,TRBV5-5,15,TRBJ1-1,CASSFFRGQGTEAFF,TGTGCCAGCAGCTTTTTCCGGGGACAGGGCACTGAAGCTTTCTTT
TRBD1,NA,TRBV4-1,18,TRBJ2-6,CASSQDPTGAGGANVLTF,TGCGCCAGCAGCCAAGACCCAACAGGGGCAGGTGGGGCCAACGTCCTGACTTTC
NA,NA,TRBV29-1,13,TRBJ1-1,CSAARTANTEAFF,TGCAGCGCGGCACGTACAGCTAACACTGAAGCTTTCTTT
TRBD1,NA,TRBV5-1,16,TRBJ1-5,CASSLGPGGASQPQHF,TGCGCCAGCAGCTTGGGCCCAGGGGGCGCAAGTCAGCCCCAGCATTTT
TRBD2,NA,TRBV27,23,TRBJ2-1,CASSLFPNPGLAGGPQGGNEQFF,TGTGCCAGCAGTTTATTCCCCAACCCGGGACTAGCGGGAGGGCCTCAGGGCGGCAATGAGCAGTTCTTC
NA,NA,TRBV19,13,TRBJ2-5,CASSTQIQETQYF,TGTGCCAGTAGTACGCAGATCCAAGAGACCCAGTACTTC
NA,NA,TRBV28,14,TRBJ1-2,CASSPTRSLHGYTF,TGTGCCAGCAGCCCCACCAGGTCCTTGCATGGCTACACCTTC
TRBD1,NA,TRBV3-1/TRBV3-2,16,TRBJ1-6,CASSQTGGWLNSPLHF,TGTGCCAGCAGTCAAACAGGGGGCTGGCTAAATTCACCCCTCCACTTT
TRBD2,NA,TRBV11-2,15,TRBJ2-3,CASSARGGITDTQYF,TGTGCCAGCAGCGCGCGCGGGGGGATCACAGATACGCAGTATTTT
TRBD2,NA,TRBV10-3,13,TRBJ2-7,CAISSTSGYEQYF,TGTGCCATCAGCTCGACTAGCGGCTACGAGCAGTACTTC
TRBD1,NA,TRBV10-3,14,TRBJ2-3,CAIKRGLDTDTQYF,TGTGCCATCAAAAGGGGGCTCGACACAGATACGCAGTATTTT
NA,NA,TRBV25-1,13,TRBJ1-1,CASRAGGNTEAFF,TGTGCCAGCAGGGCGGGAGGGAACACTGAAGCTTTCTTT
NA,NA,TRBV30,13,TRBJ1-5,CAWASGGNQPQHF,TGTGCCTGGGCAAGTGGAGGCAATCAGCCCCAGCATTTT
NA,NA,TRBV5-1,17,TRBJ2-3,CASSLAPGSSSTDTQYF,TGCGCCAGCAGCTTGGCTCCCGGGTCCTCTAGCACAGATACGCAGTATTTT
NA,NA,TRBV11-2,14,TRBJ2-5,CASSLGQVSETQYF,TGTGCCAGCAGCTTAGGACAGGTTTCAGAGACCCAGTACTTC
TRBD1,NA,TRBV15,14,TRBJ2-5,CATWDWTGKETQYF,TGTGCCACCTGGGATTGGACAGGCAAAGAGACCCAGTACTTC
TRBD2,NA,TRBV6-2/TRBV6-3,15,TRBJ2-3,CASSYSSGGPNTQYF,TGTGCCAGCAGTTACTCCAGCGGGGGGCCCAATACGCAGTATTTT
NA,once,TRBV24-1,14,TRBJ1-2,CATSDDSPPYGYTF,TGTGCCACCAGTGATGACAGCCCACCGTATGGCTACACCTTC
TRBD1,NA,TRBV6-1,15,TRBJ1-2,CASSEAGQANYGYTF,TGTGCCAGCAGTGAAGCGGGACAGGCGAACTATGGCTACACCTTC
TRBD1,NA,TRBV27,14,TRBJ2-5,CASSQGQGWETQYF,TGTGCCAGCAGTCAAGGACAGGGATGGGAGACCCAGTACTTC
NA,NA,TRBV24-1,13,TRBJ1-5,CATGGQSNQPQHF,TGTGCCACCGGGGGACAAAGCAATCAGCCCCAGCATTTT